Listed here are 21 T cell receptor beta chains from one sample, sequenced in a study of naive and memory T cell subsets (dated by TCRdb to the late 2010s). The study described a robust, sensitive protocol for amplifying, sequencing and analyzing TCRs, using 3' ligation of a UMI-containing oligonucleotide to TCR cDNA. The library was built by means of 5' RACE. Sequenced on an Illumina MiSeq. Four rounds of PCR, run with the SP2 primer together with nested alpha and beta constant region primers, were used to amplify the ligated cDNA. Starting from the raw public reads, TCRdb applied fastp trimming at Q25, assembled clones with MiXCR and retained in-frame beta chains. Identical CDR3 protein sequences are pooled into one entry, listed with their most common genes and DNA. A total of tens of thousands of distinct CDR3 sequences appear in this sample, 7.6% of them only once. The leading ten clones occupy 9.8% of the sample.

Receptors were obtained from a female donor in good health.

There are a few counts of this clonotype. The chain links TRBV6-2 or TRBV6-3 to TRBJ2-1; tentatively, D is TRBD1 (6 bases). The CDR3 has 13 amino acids. Germline assignment: CDR1 MNHEY and CDR2 SVGEGT. V was shortened by 6 bases and J by 4 bases, with 10 bases between the two germline ends. The CDR3 sequence: CASRNRAYNEQFF. In nucleotides, the CDR3 is TGTGCCAGCAGAAACAGGGCTTACAATGAGCAGTTCTTC.

This clonotype was seen many times. J is TRBJ2-1 and V is TRBV2, with TRBD2 identical over 7 bases. The ends lost 7 bases at V and 3 bases at J; junction bases unmatched: 9. Germline V gene sequence: CDR1 SNHLY, CDR2 FYNNEI. This CDR3 comprises 15 residues. The CDR3: CASNRERGFYNEQFF. The CDR3 nucleotides are TGTGCCAGCAATAGAGAGCGGGGATTCTACAATGAGCAGTTCTTC.

This clonotype has a count of ten or more. The genes are TRBV5-1 and TRBJ1-1; D is ambiguous. Germline assignment: CDR1 SGHRS and CDR2 YFSETQ. CDR3 length: 14 amino acids. V lost 0 bases, J lost 4 bases, and 10 bases lay in between. CDR3 in DNA: TGCGCCAGCAGCTTGGGGTTCGAGGGCACTGAAGCTTTCTTT. Its protein is CASSLGFEGTEAFF.

This clonotype was seen a few times. The chain has TRBV2 and TRBJ2-3; tentatively, D is TRBD1 or TRBD2 (5 bases each). Looked up from germline, CDR1 is SNHLY and CDR2 is FYNNEI. The CDR3 is 14 amino acids. The V and J ends lost 7 bases and 6 bases respectively, with 17 bases between them. Here the CDR3 DNA reads TGTGCCAGCACCCAAGGGACGGCGATGGATACGCAGTATTTT. As protein: CASTQGTAMDTQYF.

This clonotype has more than one count but fewer than ten. CDR3 loop: CSANYLGTGVNKGQYF. Written as DNA, the CDR3 is TGCAGTGCTAATTATCTCGGGACAGGGGTCAATAAAGGGCAGTACTTC. This rearrangement joins TRBV20-1 to TRBJ2-7, with 10 nucleotides matching TRBD1. CDR1 and CDR2 (germline): DFQATT, SNEGSKA (reference sequence). The CDR3 is 16 amino acids. The J segment lost 9 bases and the V segment lost 4 bases, leaving 18 bases of the junction unmatched.

In this sample, this clonotype turned up a few times. V is TRBV28 and J is TRBJ2-3; 12 bases align to TRBD2. This CDR3 contains 14 residues. Trimming took 7 bases from V and 4 from J; bases not matched to a gene: 3. From germline, CDR1 is MDHEN and CDR2 SYDVKM. CDR3 DNA sequence: TGTGCCAGCACCTCTAGCGGGGGGGCAGATACGCAGTATTTT. It translates to CASTSSGGADTQYF.

This clonotype was seen a few times. V and J are TRBV5-1 and TRBJ2-3; possibly TRBD2 for D (7 bases). CDR3 length equals 15 residues. CDR1 is SGHRS and CDR2 is YFSETQ in the germline V gene. V was shortened by 1 base and J by 8 bases, with 17 bases between the two germline ends. CDR3 DNA: TGCGCCAGCAGCTTGTTGGGACAATCGGGAGGTACGCAGTATTTT. Its protein product is CASSLLGQSGGTQYF.

The chain is built from TRBV2 and TRBJ2-5, with a possible D match to TRBD1 (5 bases). Germline V gives CDR1 SNHLY, CDR2 FYNNEI. Trimming removed 7 bases from V and 1 base from J, with 10 bases in between. The CDR3 totals 13 residues. The CDR3: CASTPQGQETQYF. The CDR3 DNA follows: TGTGCCAGCACCCCGCAGGGCCAAGAGACCCAGTACTTC.

This clonotype was detected many times. The V gene is TRBV19, the J gene TRBJ1-2; D perhaps matches TRBD1 (5 bases). Per the germline V gene, CDR1 is LNHDA and CDR2 is SQIVND (reference sequence). The V and J ends lost 2 bases and 0 bases respectively, with 13 bases between them. This CDR3 contains 16 residues. The DNA of the CDR3 is TGTGCCAGTAGTATAACGACAGACGGATCTAACTATGGCTACACCTTC. This gives the protein CASSITTDGSNYGYTF.

This clonotype appeared a few times. The rearrangement links TRBV20-1 to TRBJ2-3; the D gene could be TRBD1 or TRBD2 (5 bases each). The CDR3 has 13 residues. Per the germline V gene, CDR1 is DFQATT and CDR2 is SNEGSKA (reference sequence). CDR3 residues: CNPTRGAADTQYF. As DNA, the CDR3 is TGCAATCCCACCCGAGGGGCGGCAGATACGCAGTATTTT.

The V call is TRBV10-3, the J call TRBJ2-3; 9 positions match TRBD1. CDR3 size: 17 residues. Trimming took 7 bases from V and 2 from J; bases not matched to a gene: 13. Per germline, CDR1 ENHRY and CDR2 SYGVKD. The CDR3 DNA reads as TGTGCCATCACGGGACAGGGACGCCGGAGCACCACAGATACGCAGTATTTT. Amino acid sequence: CAITGQGRRSTTDTQYF.

There are many counts of this clonotype. The chain joins TRBV5-1 to TRBJ1-1; unclear D gene. The germline gives CDR1 SGHRS, CDR2 YFSETQ. V was shortened by 7 bases and J by 4 bases, with 20 bases between the two germline ends. CDR3 length equals 15 residues. The CDR3: CASGLRASVFTEAFF. The CDR3 DNA follows: TGCGCCAGCGGCCTCCGGGCCTCGGTGTTCACTGAAGCTTTCTTT.

This clonotype occurred a few times. The chain employs TRBV18 and TRBJ1-5; TRBD1 matches at 7 bases. The V gene's germline CDR1 is KGHSH and CDR2 LQKENI. This CDR3 has 13 residues. J was trimmed by 11 bases and V by 5 bases; bases with no gene match: 9. The CDR3 sequence: CASSSGTVEAQHF. The CDR3 nucleotides are TGTGCCAGCTCATCCGGGACAGTTGAAGCCCAGCATTTT.

This clonotype was counted only a few times. The chain uses TRBV14 and TRBJ1-1; D not resolved. Per the germline V gene, CDR1 is SGHDN and CDR2 is FVKESK. V was clipped by 4 bases and J by 1 base, with 19 bases between them. The CDR3 runs 17 residues. The CDR3: CASSPLEYWEKNTEAFF. The CDR3 bases are TGTGCCAGCAGCCCGCTAGAATATTGGGAGAAGAACACTGAAGCTTTCTTT.

In this sample, this clonotype turned up many times. CDR3 protein: CASSPTIKQPQHF. CDR3 DNA sequence: TGTGCCAGCTCACCCACCATAAAGCAGCCCCAGCATTTT. The chain is built from TRBV18 and TRBJ1-5, with D uncertain. Trimming left V 3 bases short and J 7 bases short, with 10 bases between. Per germline, CDR1 KGHSH and CDR2 LQKENI. CDR3 length: 13 residues. The whole variable domain, filled in from reference TRBV18 and TRBJ1-5, reads NAGVMQNPRHLVRRRGQEARLRCSPMKGHSHVYWYRQLPEEGLKFMVYLQKENIIDESGMPKERFSAEFPKEGPSILRIQQVVRGDSAAYFCASSPTIKQPQHFGDGTRLSIL.

The chain joins TRBV18 to TRBJ2-3; 8 positions agree with TRBD2. CDR3 size: 14 residues. In germline, CDR1 is KGHSH, CDR2 LQKENI. V shed 6 bases and J 2 bases; nucleotides not matched to a gene: 4. DNA for the CDR3: TGTGCCAGCTCTCAAGCGGGGGACACAGATACGCAGTATTTT. Its translation: CASSQAGDTDTQYF.

In this sample, this clonotype turned up many times. J is TRBJ1-6 and V is TRBV6-5; D gene unclear. The CDR3 contains 14 residues. The germline V gene has CDR1 MNHEY and CDR2 SVGAGI. V was pared by 3 bases and J by 7 bases, with 10 bases between. The CDR3 reads CASSYRIRNSPLHF. CDR3 nucleotide sequence: TGTGCCAGCAGTTATAGGATCAGAAATTCACCCCTCCACTTT.

This clonotype occurred many times. The chain links TRBV12-5 to TRBJ1-1, with D tentatively TRBD1 (5 bases). V was pared by 5 bases and J by 7 bases, with 17 bases between. Germline V gene sequence: CDR1 LGHNT, CDR2 FRNRAP. This CDR3 has 14 amino acids. In DNA, the CDR3 is TGTGCTAGTGGTCAGACCTCGATAGGGGTTGAAGCTTTCTTT. Protein sequence: CASGQTSIGVEAFF.

V gene TRBV6-1 combines with J gene TRBJ1-1, with D perhaps TRBD1 (6 bases). V was cut by 4 bases and J by 3 bases, with 12 bases left in between. The CDR3 is made up of 14 amino acids. The V gene's germline CDR1 is MNHNS and CDR2 SASEGT. As DNA, the CDR3 is TGTGCCAGCAGTGGAGCAGGGGCTCACACTGAAGCTTTCTTT. Its protein product is CASSGAGAHTEAFF.

This clonotype was observed a handful of times. The chain links TRBV7-8 to TRBJ2-3; tentatively, D is TRBD1 (6 bases). Trimming pared 2 bases from V and 2 bases from J, leaving 11 bases between. The CDR3 spans 15 residues. Germline V lookup: CDR1 SGHVS, CDR2 FQNEAQ. Here the CDR3 reads CASSLKGDYTDTQYF. The DNA for the CDR3 is TGTGCCAGCAGCTTAAAGGGGGATTACACAGATACGCAGTATTTT.

The table lists this clonotype with a few counts. The chain couples TRBV5-4 to TRBJ2-1, with unresolved D. Germline CDR1 and CDR2: SGHNT and YYREEE (reference sequence). CDR3 length: 15 amino acids. V gave up 4 bases and J gave up 7 bases, with 18 bases separating them. CDR3 sequence: CASSRSAGQGNEQFF. The CDR3 coding sequence is TGTGCCAGCAGCCGATCGGCAGGCCAAGGGAATGAGCAGTTCTTC.